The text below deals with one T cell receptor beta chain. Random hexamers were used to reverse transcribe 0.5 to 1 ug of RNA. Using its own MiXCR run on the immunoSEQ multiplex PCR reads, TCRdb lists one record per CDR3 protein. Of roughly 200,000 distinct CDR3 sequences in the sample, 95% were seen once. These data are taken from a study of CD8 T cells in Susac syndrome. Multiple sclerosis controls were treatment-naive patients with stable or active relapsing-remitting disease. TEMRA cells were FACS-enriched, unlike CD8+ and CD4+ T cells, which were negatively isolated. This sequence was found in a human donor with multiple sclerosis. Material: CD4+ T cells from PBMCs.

CDR3 loop: CASSPPGYDTQYF. CDR3 DNA: TGTGCCAGCAGCCCCCCGGGGTATGATACGCAGTATTTT. The chain has TRBV7-2 and TRBJ2-3; TRBD2 might be the D (5 bases). The CDR3 has 13 amino acids. Trimming left V 5 bases short and J 6 bases short, with 12 bases between. Germline values: CDR1 SGHTA, CDR2 FQGNSA.